The 12 T cell receptor beta chains below were found in one sample sequenced in a study of cytomegalovirus exposure and HLA in healthy donors. In the PCR, 60 Vbeta and 13 Jbeta primers were used. Generated by immunoSEQ multiplex PCR, the TCRdb table keeps only in-frame clones and is missing some. The sample lists approximately 210,000 clones; roughly four fifths were seen once. Sequenced: PBMCs. These receptors all stem from a woman aged 45-65 years in good health and CMV-seropositive.

This clone occurred once. The V call is TRBV7-2, the J call TRBJ2-5, with 12 bases lining up with TRBD2. J gave up 0 bases and V 6 bases, and 5 bases lay outside the gene matches. Germline V lookup: CDR1 SGHTA, CDR2 FQGNSA. The CDR3 is 16 residues long. DNA for the CDR3: TGTGCCAGCAGGCAAACTAGCGGGGGGTACCAAGAGACCCAGTACTTC. Its translation is CASRQTSGGYQETQYF.

The chain joins TRBV27 to TRBJ2-4; maybe TRBD1 (5 bases). Germline CDR1 and CDR2: MNHEY and SMNVEV (reference sequence). Trimming pared 5 bases from V and 1 base from J, leaving 21 bases between. CDR3 size: 18 residues. This CDR3 is CASSPGLVSREAKNIQYF. CDR3 DNA sequence: TGTGCCAGCAGTCCAGGGCTCGTTTCTCGCGAGGCCAAAAACATTCAGTACTTC.

The V call is TRBV5-4, the J call TRBJ2-7; 11 bases are a match to TRBD2. The junction had 7 bases not matched to a gene; V was cut back by 0 bases and J by 2 bases. There are 17 residues in the CDR3. Germline CDR1 is SGHNT and CDR2 is YYREEE (reference sequence). Written as DNA, the CDR3 is TGTGCCAGCAGCTTGGTAGCGGGGGGGAGGTTAGCCTACGAGCAGTACTTC. Protein sequence: CASSLVAGGRLAYEQYF.

As DNA, the CDR3 is TGTGCCAGCAGCCGGGACAGGGGGCGACACGAGCAGTACTTC. This gives the protein CASSRDRGRHEQYF. The genes are TRBV5-4 and TRBJ2-7; 12 bases map to TRBD1. V dropped 4 bases and J dropped 5; count of bases not matched to a gene: 4. This CDR3 is built from 14 residues. Per the germline V gene, CDR1 is SGHNT and CDR2 is YYREEE (reference sequence).

The chain has TRBV4-2 and TRBJ2-3; D is unclear. The CDR3 contains 14 residues. Germline CDR1 is LGHNA and CDR2 is YNFKEQ. Trimming removed 0 bases from V and 5 bases from J, with 9 bases in between. This CDR3 reads CASSQDLALDTQYF. In DNA form, the CDR3 reads TGTGCCAGCAGCCAAGATTTAGCATTAGATACGCAGTATTTT.

V is TRBV6-1 and J is TRBJ1-5, with a tentative D call TRBD1 (5 bases). The CDR3 is made up of 15 amino acids. CDR1 MNHNS and CDR2 SASEGT come from the germline V gene. V was cut by 7 bases and J by 3 bases, with 16 bases left in between. CDR3 region: CASTRPTGLNQPQHF. The CDR3 DNA sequence: TGTGCCAGCACCAGACCTACAGGCCTCAATCAGCCCCAGCATTTT.

This rearrangement joins TRBV6-1 to TRBJ2-3; no reliable D call. There are 12 residues in the CDR3. The germline V gene encodes CDR1 MNHNS and CDR2 SASEGT. V was trimmed by 4 bases and J by 3 bases, leaving 5 bases between them. CDR3 amino acids: CASSVRTDTQYF. For the CDR3, the DNA is TGTGCCAGCAGTGTTCGGACAGATACGCAGTATTTT.

This chain connects TRBV7-9 to TRBJ1-2; D gene ambiguous. V was shortened by 1 base and J by 2 bases, with 8 bases between the two germline ends. Germline assignment: CDR1 SEHNR and CDR2 FQNEAQ (reference sequence). CDR3 length: 14 residues. CDR3 amino acids: CASSLDTANYGYTF. CDR3 sequence (DNA): TGTGCCAGCAGCTTAGATACAGCAAACTATGGCTACACCTTC.

A single count supports this clone. The V and J genes are TRBV5-1 and TRBJ2-2; 7 bases map to TRBD1. The CDR3 has 15 residues. Trimming at V came to 2 bases and at J to 4 bases, leaving 5 bases not matched to a gene. Looked up from germline, CDR1 is SGHRS and CDR2 is YFSETQ. CDR3 DNA sequence: TGCGCCAGCAGCTTAGACAGGGCCAGCACCGGGGAGCTGTTTTTT. This gives the protein CASSLDRASTGELFF.

CDR3 in amino acids: CASTHTGDRAAVGIQYF. The CDR3 DNA is TGTGCCAGCACTCATACCGGGGACAGGGCTGCGGTAGGCATTCAGTACTTC. The genes are TRBV7-8 and TRBJ2-4; 9 bases line up with TRBD1. Germline V gene lookup returns CDR1 SGHVS and CDR2 FQNEAQ. Unmatched junction bases numbered 19, after V lost 7 bases and J lost 9 bases. CDR3 length equals 17 residues.

The chain has TRBV29-1 and TRBJ2-5; 7 bases agree with TRBD1. In germline, CDR1 is SQVTM, CDR2 ANQGSEA. V lost 6 bases, J lost 5 bases, and 9 bases stayed unmatched. This CDR3 is built from 13 residues. This CDR3 is CSVSTGETETQYF. The CDR3 DNA reads as TGCAGCGTATCAACAGGGGAAACGGAGACCCAGTACTTC.

The chain combines TRBV29-1 with TRBJ2-7; TRBD1 aligns across 8 bases. The trim removed 5 bases at V and 3 bases at J, leaving 6 bases unmatched. Looked up from germline, CDR1 is SQVTM and CDR2 is ANQGSEA. The CDR3 has 13 residues. CDR3 region: CSVSLGQGYEQYF. The CDR3 region has the DNA TGCAGCGTTTCTCTTGGACAGGGCTACGAGCAGTACTTC.